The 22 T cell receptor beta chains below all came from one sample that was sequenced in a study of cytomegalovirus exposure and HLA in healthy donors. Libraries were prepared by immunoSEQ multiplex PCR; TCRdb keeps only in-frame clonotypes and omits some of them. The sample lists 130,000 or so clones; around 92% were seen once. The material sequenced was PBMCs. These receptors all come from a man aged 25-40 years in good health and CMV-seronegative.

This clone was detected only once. The CDR3 reads CASSPLTGHYGYTF. CDR3 DNA sequence: TGTGCCAGCAGCCCCCTGACAGGGCACTATGGCTACACCTTC. The rearrangement joins TRBV7-8 to TRBJ1-2; 7 bases agree with TRBD1. Germline V CDR1 and CDR2: SGHVS, FQNEAQ. The CDR3 extends over 14 amino acids. Losses at the gene ends were 5 bases for V and 3 bases for J; bases not matched to a gene: 6.

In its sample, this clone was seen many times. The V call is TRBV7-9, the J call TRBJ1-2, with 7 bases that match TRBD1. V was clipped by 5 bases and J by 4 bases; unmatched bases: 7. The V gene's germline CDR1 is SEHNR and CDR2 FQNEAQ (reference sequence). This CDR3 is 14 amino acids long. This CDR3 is CASSTRTGVYGYTF. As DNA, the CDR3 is TGTGCCAGCAGCACGCGGACAGGAGTCTATGGCTACACCTTC.

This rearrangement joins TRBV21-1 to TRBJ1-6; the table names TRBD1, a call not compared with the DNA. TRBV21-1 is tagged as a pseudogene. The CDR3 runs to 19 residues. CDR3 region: CATTQPQKDQGTYNSPLHF. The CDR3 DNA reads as TGTGCCACGACACAACCCCAAAAAGACCAGGGGACCTATAATTCACCCCTCCACTTT.

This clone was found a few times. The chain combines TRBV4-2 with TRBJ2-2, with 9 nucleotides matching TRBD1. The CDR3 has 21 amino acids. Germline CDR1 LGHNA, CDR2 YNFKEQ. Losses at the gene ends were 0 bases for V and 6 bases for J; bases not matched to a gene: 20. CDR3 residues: CASSQELGTGFLFTDPGELFF. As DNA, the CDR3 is TGTGCCAGCAGCCAAGAGCTAGGGACAGGGTTTTTGTTCACCGACCCCGGGGAGCTGTTTTTT.

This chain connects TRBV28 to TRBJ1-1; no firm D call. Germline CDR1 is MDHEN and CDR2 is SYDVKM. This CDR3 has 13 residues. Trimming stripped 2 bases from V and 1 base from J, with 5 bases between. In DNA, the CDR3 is TGTGCCAGCAGTTTAGGCGGGAACACTGAAGCTTTCTTT. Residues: CASSLGGNTEAFF. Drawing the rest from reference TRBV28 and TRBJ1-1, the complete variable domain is DVKVTQSSRYLVKRTGEKVFLECVQDMDHENMFWYRQDPGLGLRLIYFSYDVKMKEKGDIPEGYSVSREKKERFSLILESASTNQTSMYLCASSLGGNTEAFFGQGTRLTVV.

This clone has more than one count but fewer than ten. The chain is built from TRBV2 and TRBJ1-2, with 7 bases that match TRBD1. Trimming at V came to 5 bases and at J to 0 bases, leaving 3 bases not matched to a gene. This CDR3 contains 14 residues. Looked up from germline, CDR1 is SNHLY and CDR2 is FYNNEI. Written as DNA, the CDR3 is TGTGCCAGCAGTACGGGACAGCCTAACTATGGCTACACCTTC. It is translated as CASSTGQPNYGYTF.

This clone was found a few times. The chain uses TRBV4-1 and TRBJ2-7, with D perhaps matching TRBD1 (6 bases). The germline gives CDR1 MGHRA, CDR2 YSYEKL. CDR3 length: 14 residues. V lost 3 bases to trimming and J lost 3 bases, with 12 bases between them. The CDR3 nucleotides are TGCGCCAGCAGCCAGGTACAGGGCTTCTACGAGCAGTACTTC. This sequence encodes CASSQVQGFYEQYF.

This CDR3 is CATRSGTAQFQQFF. Here the CDR3 DNA reads TGTGCCACGAGGTCAGGGACAGCGCAATTTCAGCAGTTCTTC. This chain links TRBV19 with TRBJ2-1, with TRBD1 matching 7 bases. Per the germline V gene, CDR1 is LNHDA and CDR2 is SQIVND (reference sequence). This CDR3 region has 14 residues. The ends lost 10 bases at V and 11 bases at J; junction bases unmatched: 17.

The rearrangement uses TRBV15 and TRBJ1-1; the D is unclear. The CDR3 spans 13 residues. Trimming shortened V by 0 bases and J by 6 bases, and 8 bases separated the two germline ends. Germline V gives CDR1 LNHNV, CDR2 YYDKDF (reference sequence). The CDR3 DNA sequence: TGTGCCACCAGCAGAGACAGAAGCGCTGAAGCTTTCTTT. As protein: CATSRDRSAEAFF.

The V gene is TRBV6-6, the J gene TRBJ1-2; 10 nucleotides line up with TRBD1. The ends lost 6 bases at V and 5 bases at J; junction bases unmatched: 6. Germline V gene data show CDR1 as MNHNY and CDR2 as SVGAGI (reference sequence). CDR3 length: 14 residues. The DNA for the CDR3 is TGTGCCAGCAGGAGGACAGGGGGGCTATATGGCTACACCTTC. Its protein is CASRRTGGLYGYTF.

CDR3 residues: CASSNPGINSPLHF. CDR3 DNA: TGTGCCAGCAGTAACCCAGGGATTAATTCACCCCTCCACTTT. The chain employs TRBV2 and TRBJ1-6, with a possible D match to TRBD1 (5 bases). This CDR3 spans 14 amino acids. Germline-derived CDR1 and CDR2 are SNHLY and FYNNEI. The V and J ends lost 5 bases and 6 bases respectively, with 11 bases between them.

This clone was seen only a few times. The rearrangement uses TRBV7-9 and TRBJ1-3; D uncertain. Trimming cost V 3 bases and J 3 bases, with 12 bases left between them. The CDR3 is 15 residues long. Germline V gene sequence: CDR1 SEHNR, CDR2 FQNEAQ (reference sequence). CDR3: CASSFSGENGNTIYF. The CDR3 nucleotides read TGTGCCAGCAGCTTTTCCGGGGAGAATGGAAACACCATATATTTT.

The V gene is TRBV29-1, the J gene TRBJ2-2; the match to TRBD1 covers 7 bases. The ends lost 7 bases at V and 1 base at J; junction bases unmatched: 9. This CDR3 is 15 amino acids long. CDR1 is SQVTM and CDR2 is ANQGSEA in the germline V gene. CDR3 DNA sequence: TGCAGCGGACCCGGTCCAGGGGGGAACACCGGGGAGCTGTTTTTT. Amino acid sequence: CSGPGPGGNTGELFF.

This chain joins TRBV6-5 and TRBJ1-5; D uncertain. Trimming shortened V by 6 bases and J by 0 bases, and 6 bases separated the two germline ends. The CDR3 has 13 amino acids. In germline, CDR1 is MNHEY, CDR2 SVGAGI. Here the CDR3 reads CASSLDSNQPQHF. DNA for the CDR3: TGTGCCAGCAGCCTAGATAGCAATCAGCCCCAGCATTTT.

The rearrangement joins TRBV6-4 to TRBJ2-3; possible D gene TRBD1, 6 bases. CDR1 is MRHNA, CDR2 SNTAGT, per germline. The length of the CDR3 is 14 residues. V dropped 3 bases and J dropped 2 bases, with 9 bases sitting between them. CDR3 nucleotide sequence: TGTGCCAGCAGTGAGGACAGAGCCACAGATACGCAGTATTTT. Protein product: CASSEDRATDTQYF.

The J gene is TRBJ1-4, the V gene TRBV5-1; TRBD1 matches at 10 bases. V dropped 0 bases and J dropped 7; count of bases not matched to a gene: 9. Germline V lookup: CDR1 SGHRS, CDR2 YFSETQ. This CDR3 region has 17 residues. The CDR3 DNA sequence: TGCGCCAGCAGCTTGGGACAGGGGGCCCTCCGGGGTGAAAAACTGTTTTTT. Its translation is CASSLGQGALRGEKLFF.

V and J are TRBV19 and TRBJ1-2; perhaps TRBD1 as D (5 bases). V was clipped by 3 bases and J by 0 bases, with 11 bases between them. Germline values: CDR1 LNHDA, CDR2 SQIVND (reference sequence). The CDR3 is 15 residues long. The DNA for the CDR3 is TGTGCCAGTAGTATTCGGGACTCAGCTAACTATGGCTACACCTTC. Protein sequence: CASSIRDSANYGYTF.

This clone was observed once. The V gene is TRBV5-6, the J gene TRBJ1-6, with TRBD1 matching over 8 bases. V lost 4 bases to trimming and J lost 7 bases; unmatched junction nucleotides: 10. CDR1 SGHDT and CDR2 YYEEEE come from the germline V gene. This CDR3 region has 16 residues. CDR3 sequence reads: CASSPLGTGVNSPLHF. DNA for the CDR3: TGTGCCAGCAGCCCGCTCGGGACAGGTGTCAATTCACCCCTCCACTTT.

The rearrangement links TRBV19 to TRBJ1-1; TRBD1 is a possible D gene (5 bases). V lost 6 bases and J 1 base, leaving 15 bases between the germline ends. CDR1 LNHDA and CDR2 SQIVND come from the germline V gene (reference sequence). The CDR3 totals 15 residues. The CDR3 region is CASSRRRGQNTEAFF. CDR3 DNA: TGTGCCAGTAGCCGAAGGAGGGGTCAGAACACTGAAGCTTTCTTT.

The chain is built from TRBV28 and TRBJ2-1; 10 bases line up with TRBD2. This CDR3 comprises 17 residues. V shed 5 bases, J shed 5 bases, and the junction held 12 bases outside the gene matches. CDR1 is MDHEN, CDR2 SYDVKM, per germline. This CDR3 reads CASSTGRLAGVNNEQFF. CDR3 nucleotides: TGTGCCAGCAGTACCGGGAGGCTAGCGGGGGTTAACAATGAGCAGTTCTTC.

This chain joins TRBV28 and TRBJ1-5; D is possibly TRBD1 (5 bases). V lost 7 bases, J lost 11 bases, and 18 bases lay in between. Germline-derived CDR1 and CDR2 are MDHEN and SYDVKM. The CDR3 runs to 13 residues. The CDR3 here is CASNLMGQSAQHF. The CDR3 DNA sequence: TGTGCCAGCAACCTTATGGGGCAATCAGCCCAGCATTTT.

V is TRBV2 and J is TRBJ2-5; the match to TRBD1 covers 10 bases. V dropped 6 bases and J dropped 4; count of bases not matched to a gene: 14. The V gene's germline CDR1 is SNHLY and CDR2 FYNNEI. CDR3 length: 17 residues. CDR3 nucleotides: TGTGCCAGCAGCGCAGATAGACAGGGGGCCAAGCGAGAGACCCAGTACTTC. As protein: CASSADRQGAKRETQYF.